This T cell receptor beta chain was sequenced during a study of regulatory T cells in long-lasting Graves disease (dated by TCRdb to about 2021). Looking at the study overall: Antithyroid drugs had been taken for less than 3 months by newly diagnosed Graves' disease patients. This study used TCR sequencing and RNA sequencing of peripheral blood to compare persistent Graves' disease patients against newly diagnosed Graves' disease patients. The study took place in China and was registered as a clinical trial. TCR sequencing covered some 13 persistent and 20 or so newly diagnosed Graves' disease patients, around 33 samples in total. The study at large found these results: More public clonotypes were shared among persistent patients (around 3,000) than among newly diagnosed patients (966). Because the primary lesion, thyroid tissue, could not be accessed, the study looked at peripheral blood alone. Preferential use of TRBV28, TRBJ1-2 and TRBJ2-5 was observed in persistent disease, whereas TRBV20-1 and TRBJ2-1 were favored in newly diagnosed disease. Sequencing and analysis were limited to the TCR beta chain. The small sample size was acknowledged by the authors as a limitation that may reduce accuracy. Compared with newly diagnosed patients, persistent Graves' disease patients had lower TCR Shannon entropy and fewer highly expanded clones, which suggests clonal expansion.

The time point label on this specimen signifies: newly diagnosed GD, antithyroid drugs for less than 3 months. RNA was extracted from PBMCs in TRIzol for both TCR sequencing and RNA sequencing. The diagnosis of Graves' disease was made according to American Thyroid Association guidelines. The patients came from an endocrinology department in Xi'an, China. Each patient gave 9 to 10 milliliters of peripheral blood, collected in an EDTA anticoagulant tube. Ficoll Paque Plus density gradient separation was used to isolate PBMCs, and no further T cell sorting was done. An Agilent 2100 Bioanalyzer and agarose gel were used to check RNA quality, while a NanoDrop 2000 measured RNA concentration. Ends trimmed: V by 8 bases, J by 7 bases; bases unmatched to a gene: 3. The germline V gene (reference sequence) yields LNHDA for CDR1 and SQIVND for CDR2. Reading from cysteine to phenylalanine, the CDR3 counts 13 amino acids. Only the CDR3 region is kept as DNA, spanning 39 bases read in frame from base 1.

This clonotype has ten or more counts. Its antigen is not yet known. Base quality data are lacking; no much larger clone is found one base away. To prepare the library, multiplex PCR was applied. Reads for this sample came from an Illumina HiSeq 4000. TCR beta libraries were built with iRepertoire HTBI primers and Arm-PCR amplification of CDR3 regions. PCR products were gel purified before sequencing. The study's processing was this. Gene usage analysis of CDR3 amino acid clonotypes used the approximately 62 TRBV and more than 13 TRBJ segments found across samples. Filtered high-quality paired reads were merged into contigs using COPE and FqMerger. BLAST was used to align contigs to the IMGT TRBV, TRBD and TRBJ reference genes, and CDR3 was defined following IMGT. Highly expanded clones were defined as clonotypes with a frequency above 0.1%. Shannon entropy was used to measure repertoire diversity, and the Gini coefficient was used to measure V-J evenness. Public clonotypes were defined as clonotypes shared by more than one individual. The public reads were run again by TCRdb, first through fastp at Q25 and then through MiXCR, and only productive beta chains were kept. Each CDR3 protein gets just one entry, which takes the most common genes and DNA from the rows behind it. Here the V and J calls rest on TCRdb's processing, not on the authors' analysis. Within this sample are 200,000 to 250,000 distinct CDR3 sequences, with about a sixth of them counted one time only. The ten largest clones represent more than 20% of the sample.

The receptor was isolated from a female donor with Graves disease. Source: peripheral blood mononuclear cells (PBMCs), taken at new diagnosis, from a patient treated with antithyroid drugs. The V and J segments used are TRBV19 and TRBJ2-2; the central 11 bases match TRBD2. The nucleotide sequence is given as TGTGCCAGTCGCCTAGCGGGAGGCGGGGAGCTGTTTTTT. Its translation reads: CASRLAGGGELFF.